A selection of T cell receptor beta chains follows, all from one sample in a study of blood T cell repertoires in COVID-19. Repertoires were generated with immunoSEQ multiplex PCR, while TCRdb's copy carries only in-frame clones and drops some. The data show 100,000 or so clones, 88% seen once. Input material: peripheral blood. The receptors originated from a woman aged 55-75 years with acute or convalescent COVID-19. The CDR3 runs from the conserved cysteine through the conserved F or W. The D gene is left open where the match is weak. Clone size is stated in some rows and not others, as once, few, many or a class when expanded.

CDR3 protein: CASSFGGWDEKLFF
CDR3 DNA: TGTGCCAGCAGTTTTGGAGGGTGGGATGAAAAACTGTTTTTT
clone size: NA
V gene: TRBV27
J gene: TRBJ1-4
D gene: NA

CDR3 protein: CASSLDRTGFTEAFF
CDR3 DNA: TGTGCCAGCAGCTTAGACCGGACAGGGTTCACTGAAGCTTTCTTT
clone size: NA
V gene: TRBV7-2
J gene: TRBJ1-1
D gene: TRBD1

CDR3 protein: CASSWPSGEDTDTQYF
CDR3 DNA: TGCGCCAGCAGTTGGCCTAGCGGGGAAGACACAGATACGCAGTATTTT
clone size: NA
V gene: TRBV5-1
J gene: TRBJ2-3
D gene: TRBD2

CDR3 protein: CASSLASSLRGSGYTF
CDR3 DNA: TGTGCCAGCAGCTTAGCCTCCTCTTTGAGAGGTTCTGGCTACACCTTC
clone size: NA
V gene: TRBV7-6
J gene: TRBJ1-2
D gene: NA

CDR3 protein: CASRVDSGNTIYF
CDR3 DNA: TGTGCCAGCAGAGTAGACTCTGGAAACACCATATATTTT
clone size: NA
V gene: TRBV7-9
J gene: TRBJ1-3
D gene: NA

CDR3 protein: CASSATFGTSKEDTQYF
CDR3 DNA: TGCGCCAGCAGTGCCACGTTCGGGACTAGCAAAGAAGATACGCAGTATTTT
clone size: NA
V gene: TRBV10-1
J gene: TRBJ2-3
D gene: TRBD2

CDR3 protein: CASRETGNEQFF
CDR3 DNA: TGTGCCAGCAGGGAAACAGGCAATGAGCAGTTCTTC
clone size: NA
V gene: TRBV28
J gene: TRBJ2-1
D gene: NA

CDR3 protein: CASSQDVGNGELFF
CDR3 DNA: TGCGCCAGCAGCCAAGATGTCGGGAACGGGGAGCTGTTTTTT
clone size: few
V gene: TRBV4-1
J gene: TRBJ2-2
D gene: NA

CDR3 protein: CASSLTGLMDRFYNEQFF
CDR3 DNA: TGCGCCAGCAGCTTGACCGGTTTGATGGACAGATTTTACAATGAGCAGTTCTTC
clone size: NA
V gene: TRBV5-1
J gene: TRBJ2-1
D gene: NA

CDR3 protein: CASSPGRERSGELFF
CDR3 DNA: TGTGCCAGCTCACCAGGGCGGGAGAGGTCCGGGGAGCTGTTTTTT
clone size: few
V gene: TRBV18
J gene: TRBJ2-2
D gene: TRBD2

CDR3 protein: CASSSREIKKKLFF
CDR3 DNA: TGTGCCAGCAGCTCCCGGGAGATCAAGAAAAAACTGTTTTTT
clone size: NA
V gene: TRBV2
J gene: TRBJ1-4
D gene: NA

CDR3 protein: CASRGAGSGRVNEQFF
CDR3 DNA: TGTGCCAGCAGGGGGGCGGGGAGCGGGAGGGTAAATGAGCAGTTCTTC
clone size: NA
V gene: TRBV5-4
J gene: TRBJ2-1
D gene: TRBD2

CDR3 protein: CASRGTGGDGYTF
CDR3 DNA: TGTGCCAGCAGGGGGACAGGCGGGGATGGCTACACCTTC
clone size: few
V gene: TRBV6-5
J gene: TRBJ1-2
D gene: TRBD1

CDR3 protein: CASSITTGYSSGRVSYNEQFF
CDR3 DNA: TGTGCCAGCAGCATCACTACAGGGTATAGTAGCGGGAGGGTATCCTACAATGAGCAGTTCTTC
clone size: once
V gene: TRBV21-1
J gene: TRBJ2-1
D gene: NA

CDR3 protein: CASSISFLAGGPGEQFF
CDR3 DNA: TGTGCCAGTAGTATCTCCTTCCTAGCGGGAGGGCCAGGTGAGCAGTTCTTC
clone size: NA
V gene: TRBV19
J gene: TRBJ2-1
D gene: TRBD2

CDR3 protein: CASSTTGSWGYTF
CDR3 DNA: TGTGCCAGCAGCACAACAGGGTCTTGGGGCTACACCTTC
clone size: NA
V gene: TRBV6-2/TRBV6-3
J gene: TRBJ1-2
D gene: NA

CDR3 protein: CASSYRESYEQYF
CDR3 DNA: TGTGCCAGCAGTTACCGGGAGTCCTACGAGCAGTACTTC
clone size: NA
V gene: TRBV6-5
J gene: TRBJ2-7
D gene: NA

CDR3 protein: CASSQAARTGLSPLHF
CDR3 DNA: TGTGCCAGCAGCCAAGCCGCGAGGACAGGGCTTTCACCCCTCCACTTT
clone size: few
V gene: TRBV3-1/TRBV3-2
J gene: TRBJ1-6
D gene: TRBD1

CDR3 protein: CASSLVEGGELFF
CDR3 DNA: TGTGCCAGCAGTTTAGTTGAGGGCGGGGAGCTGTTTTTT
clone size: NA
V gene: TRBV28
J gene: TRBJ2-2
D gene: NA

CDR3 protein: CASSIWDRSTGELFF
CDR3 DNA: TGTGCCAGTAGTATCTGGGACAGAAGCACCGGGGAGCTGTTTTTT
clone size: NA
V gene: TRBV19
J gene: TRBJ2-2
D gene: TRBD1

CDR3 protein: CASSPPAAGGTKNIQYF
CDR3 DNA: TGTGCCAGCTCACCACCGGCGGCAGGGGGGACCAAAAACATTCAGTACTTC
clone size: NA
V gene: TRBV18
J gene: TRBJ2-4
D gene: NA

CDR3 protein: CATSGVNTEAFF
CDR3 DNA: TGTGCCACCAGTGGCGTGAACACTGAAGCTTTCTTT
clone size: NA
V gene: TRBV24-1
J gene: TRBJ1-1
D gene: NA

CDR3 protein: CASSVTGEGNYGYTF
CDR3 DNA: TGTGCCAGCAGCGTAACGGGAGAAGGTAACTATGGCTACACCTTC
clone size: NA
V gene: TRBV9
J gene: TRBJ1-2
D gene: NA

CDR3 protein: CASSSGPKGGGTQYF
CDR3 DNA: TGTGCCAGCAGCTCGGGCCCCAAGGGGGGGGGTACGCAGTATTTT
clone size: NA
V gene: TRBV5-4
J gene: TRBJ2-3
D gene: NA

CDR3 protein: CATKEGTGAGNEKLFF
CDR3 DNA: TGTGCCACCAAGGAAGGGACAGGGGCTGGTAATGAAAAACTGTTTTTT
clone size: NA
V gene: TRBV10-3
J gene: TRBJ1-4
D gene: TRBD1

CDR3 protein: CATSRVGGNTGELFF
CDR3 DNA: TGTGCCACCAGCAGAGTCGGAGGGAACACCGGGGAGCTGTTTTTT
clone size: NA
V gene: TRBV15
J gene: TRBJ2-2
D gene: NA

CDR3 protein: CASSRQGDQPQHF
CDR3 DNA: TGTGCCAGCTCAAGACAGGGGGATCAGCCCCAGCATTTT
clone size: NA
V gene: TRBV18
J gene: TRBJ1-5
D gene: TRBD1

CDR3 protein: CAIKSGRDTGELFF
CDR3 DNA: TGTGCCATCAAAAGCGGGAGGGACACCGGGGAGCTGTTTTTT
clone size: NA
V gene: TRBV10-3
J gene: TRBJ2-2
D gene: TRBD2

CDR3 protein: CASSYSEGNYGYTF
CDR3 DNA: TGTGCCAGCAGTTACTCGGAGGGGAACTATGGCTACACCTTC
clone size: NA
V gene: TRBV6-5
J gene: TRBJ1-2
D gene: NA

CDR3 protein: CASSQSSRGRGYGYTF
CDR3 DNA: TGTGCCAGCAGCCAAAGCTCCAGGGGGCGAGGGTATGGCTACACCTTC
clone size: NA
V gene: TRBV14
J gene: TRBJ1-2
D gene: TRBD1

CDR3 protein: CASSLSSGRNEQFF
CDR3 DNA: TGTGCCAGCAGCTTATCTAGCGGGAGAAATGAGCAGTTCTTC
clone size: NA
V gene: TRBV7-2
J gene: TRBJ2-1
D gene: TRBD2

CDR3 protein: CASSHRQVADTQYF
CDR3 DNA: TGCGCCAGCAGCCACCGACAGGTAGCAGATACGCAGTATTTT
clone size: NA
V gene: TRBV5-1
J gene: TRBJ2-3
D gene: NA

CDR3 protein: CASSFTGTGGPTEAFF
CDR3 DNA: TGTGCCAGCAGTTTTACCGGGACAGGGGGCCCCACTGAAGCTTTCTTT
clone size: NA
V gene: TRBV6-5
J gene: TRBJ1-1
D gene: TRBD1

CDR3 protein: CASSPAGNTEAFF
CDR3 DNA: TGCGCCAGCAGCCCCGCCGGGAACACTGAAGCTTTCTTT
clone size: NA
V gene: TRBV5-1
J gene: TRBJ1-1
D gene: NA

CDR3 protein: CASRDRGLETQYF
CDR3 DNA: TGTGCCAGCAGGGACAGGGGGCTAGAGACCCAGTACTTC
clone size: NA
V gene: TRBV28
J gene: TRBJ2-5
D gene: TRBD1

CDR3 protein: CSSGTSPYHEQFF
CDR3 DNA: TGCAGCTCGGGGACTAGCCCGTACCATGAGCAGTTCTTC
clone size: NA
V gene: TRBV29-1
J gene: TRBJ2-1
D gene: TRBD2

CDR3 protein: CASSHRDRAVYEQYF
CDR3 DNA: TGTGCCAGCAGCCACCGGGACAGGGCCGTCTACGAGCAGTACTTC
clone size: NA
V gene: TRBV3-1/TRBV3-2
J gene: TRBJ2-7
D gene: TRBD1

CDR3 protein: CASTGVENVLTF
CDR3 DNA: TGTGCCAGTACAGGGGTGGAGAACGTCCTGACTTTC
clone size: once
V gene: TRBV6-5
J gene: TRBJ2-6
D gene: TRBD1

CDR3 protein: CASSLGNSGTFTGELFF
CDR3 DNA: TGCGCCAGCAGCCTGGGGAATTCCGGGACTTTCACCGGGGAGCTGTTTTTT
clone size: NA
V gene: TRBV5-1
J gene: TRBJ2-2
D gene: NA

CDR3 protein: CASSIVGQGRGQPQHF
CDR3 DNA: TGTGCCAGTAGTATAGTAGGGCAGGGTCGAGGTCAGCCCCAGCATTTT
clone size: few
V gene: TRBV19
J gene: TRBJ1-5
D gene: NA

CDR3 protein: CASSDGPNSYNEQFF
CDR3 DNA: TGTGCCAGCAGCGATGGGCCGAACTCCTACAATGAGCAGTTCTTC
clone size: NA
V gene: TRBV5-5
J gene: TRBJ2-1
D gene: NA

CDR3 protein: CASRRTGSGYTF
CDR3 DNA: TGTGCCAGCAGACGGACAGGGTCTGGCTACACCTTC
clone size: NA
V gene: TRBV6-5
J gene: TRBJ1-2
D gene: TRBD1

CDR3 protein: CASRGQGIEQFF
CDR3 DNA: TGTGCCAGTAGGGGACAGGGGATTGAGCAGTTCTTC
clone size: NA
V gene: TRBV19
J gene: TRBJ2-1
D gene: TRBD1

CDR3 protein: CASSLADYYEQYF
CDR3 DNA: TGTGCCAGCAGCTTAGCGGATTACTACGAGCAGTACTTC
clone size: NA
V gene: TRBV28
J gene: TRBJ2-7
D gene: NA

CDR3 protein: CASSQGGAGAVGAFF
CDR3 DNA: TGTGCCAGCAGCCAAGGGGGAGCAGGGGCCGTGGGGGCTTTCTTT
clone size: few
V gene: TRBV3-1/TRBV3-2
J gene: TRBJ1-1
D gene: NA

CDR3 protein: CASSPRGGYEQYF
CDR3 DNA: TGTGCCAGCAGCCCTAGGGGGGGCTACGAGCAGTACTTC
clone size: NA
V gene: TRBV11-1
J gene: TRBJ2-7
D gene: NA

CDR3 protein: CATSRFGSGRASAEQFF
CDR3 DNA: TGTGCCACCAGCAGATTCGGTAGCGGGAGGGCCTCGGCCGAGCAGTTCTTC
clone size: NA
V gene: TRBV15
J gene: TRBJ2-1
D gene: TRBD2

CDR3 protein: CASSPLLGTGDEQFF
CDR3 DNA: TGTGCCAGCTCACCTCTACTAGGGACAGGGGATGAGCAGTTCTTC
clone size: NA
V gene: TRBV18
J gene: TRBJ2-1
D gene: TRBD1

CDR3 protein: CASSQGGSRGETQYF
CDR3 DNA: TGTGCCAGCAGCCAAGGCGGTAGCAGAGGGGAGACCCAGTACTTC
clone size: NA
V gene: TRBV3-1/TRBV3-2
J gene: TRBJ2-5
D gene: NA

CDR3 protein: CASSLGLVGDTQYF
CDR3 DNA: TGTGCCAGCAGCTTAGGACTAGTGGGGGATACGCAGTATTTT
clone size: NA
V gene: TRBV7-3
J gene: TRBJ2-3
D gene: TRBD2

CDR3 protein: CSVVRGGAPDTQYF
CDR3 DNA: TGCAGCGTTGTACGAGGGGGCGCGCCAGATACGCAGTATTTT
clone size: once
V gene: TRBV29-1
J gene: TRBJ2-3
D gene: TRBD1

CDR3 protein: CASSDPSQGPDTQYF
CDR3 DNA: TGTGCCAGCAGTGATCCATCTCAGGGGCCAGATACGCAGTATTTT
clone size: NA
V gene: TRBV25-1
J gene: TRBJ2-3
D gene: NA

CDR3 protein: CASSSLQGNSPLHF
CDR3 DNA: TGTGCCAGCAGTTCGTTACAGGGAAATTCACCCCTCCACTTT
clone size: NA
V gene: TRBV27
J gene: TRBJ1-6
D gene: NA

CDR3 protein: CASSLRGGANVLTF
CDR3 DNA: TGTGCCAGCAGTTTGCGGGGAGGGGCCAACGTCCTGACTTTC
clone size: few
V gene: TRBV28
J gene: TRBJ2-6
D gene: NA

CDR3 protein: CATRQLNYGYTF
CDR3 DNA: TGTGCCACCAGACAGCTGAACTATGGCTACACCTTC
clone size: NA
V gene: TRBV27
J gene: TRBJ1-2
D gene: NA

CDR3 protein: CASIGRGGRRDEQFF
CDR3 DNA: TGTGCCAGCATCGGAAGGGGGGGAAGGCGGGATGAGCAGTTCTTC
clone size: NA
V gene: TRBV6-5
J gene: TRBJ2-1
D gene: NA

CDR3 protein: CASSQDYGGQMNTEAFF
CDR3 DNA: TGTGCCAGCAGCCAAGATTATGGGGGACAAATGAACACTGAAGCTTTCTTT
clone size: NA
V gene: TRBV3-1/TRBV3-2
J gene: TRBJ1-1
D gene: NA